This T cell receptor beta chain came from a study of blood T cell repertoires in COVID-19. Overall study: Whether acute or convalescent, the COVID-19 samples came from the United States, Italy and Spain. T cells, B-cell-depleted T cells, or PBMCs supplied cDNA or gDNA.

Study processing details: Reference gene primer amplification gave estimated nucleated cell counts. TCRdb keeps only in-frame clones here, not all; method: immunoSEQ multiplex PCR. D and trimming come from the DNA, and the V and J calls and clone size come from that table. The table records roughly 180,000 clones, 65% to 85% of them present only once. The germline V gene has CDR1 SEHNR and CDR2 FQNEAQ (reference sequence). Trimming cost V 5 bases and J 0 bases; bases outside gene matches: 4. CDR3 length equals 16 residues. This sequence was found in a woman aged 25 to 39 with acute or convalescent COVID-19. Sequenced: peripheral blood. This chain links TRBV7-9 with TRBJ1-2, with TRBD1 identical over 12 bases. CDR3 in amino acids: CASSRDRGLANYGYTF. In nucleotides, the CDR3 is TGTGCCAGCAGCCGGGACAGGGGGCTTGCTAACTATGGCTACACCTTC.